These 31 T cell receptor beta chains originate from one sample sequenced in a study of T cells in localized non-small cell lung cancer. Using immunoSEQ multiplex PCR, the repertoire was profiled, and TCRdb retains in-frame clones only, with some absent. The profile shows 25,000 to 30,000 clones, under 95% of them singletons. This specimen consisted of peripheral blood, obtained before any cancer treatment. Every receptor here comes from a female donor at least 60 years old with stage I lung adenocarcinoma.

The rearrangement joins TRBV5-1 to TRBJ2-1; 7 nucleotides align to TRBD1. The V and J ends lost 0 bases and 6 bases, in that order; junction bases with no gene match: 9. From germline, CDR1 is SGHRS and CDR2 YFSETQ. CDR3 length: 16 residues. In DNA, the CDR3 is TGCGCCAGCAGCTTGGCCTACAGGGGATATGGCAATGAGCAGTTCTTC. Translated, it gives CASSLAYRGYGNEQFF.

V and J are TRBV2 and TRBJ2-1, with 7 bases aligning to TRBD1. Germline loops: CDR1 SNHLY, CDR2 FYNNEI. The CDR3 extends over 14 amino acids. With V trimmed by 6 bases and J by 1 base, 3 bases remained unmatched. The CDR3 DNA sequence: TGTGCCAGCAGGGGACAGACGTCCTACAATGAGCAGTTCTTC. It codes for CASRGQTSYNEQFF.

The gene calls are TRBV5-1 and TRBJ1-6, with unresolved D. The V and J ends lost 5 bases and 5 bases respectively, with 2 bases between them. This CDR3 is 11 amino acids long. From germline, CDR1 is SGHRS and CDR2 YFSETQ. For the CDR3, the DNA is TGCGCCAGCAGAAATAATTCACCCCTCCACTTT. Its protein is CASRNNSPLHF.

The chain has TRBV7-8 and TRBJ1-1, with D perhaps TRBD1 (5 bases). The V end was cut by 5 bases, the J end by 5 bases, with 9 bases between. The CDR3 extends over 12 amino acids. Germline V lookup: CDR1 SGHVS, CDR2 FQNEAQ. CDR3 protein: CASSGGETEAFF. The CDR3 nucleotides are TGTGCCAGCAGCGGGGGGGAGACTGAAGCTTTCTTT.

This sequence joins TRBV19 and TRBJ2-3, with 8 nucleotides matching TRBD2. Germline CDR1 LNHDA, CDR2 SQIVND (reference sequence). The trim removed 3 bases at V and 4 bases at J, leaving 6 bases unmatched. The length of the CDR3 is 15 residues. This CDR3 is CASSMSSGGSDTQYF. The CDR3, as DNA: TGTGCCAGTAGTATGTCCAGCGGGGGATCAGATACGCAGTATTTT.

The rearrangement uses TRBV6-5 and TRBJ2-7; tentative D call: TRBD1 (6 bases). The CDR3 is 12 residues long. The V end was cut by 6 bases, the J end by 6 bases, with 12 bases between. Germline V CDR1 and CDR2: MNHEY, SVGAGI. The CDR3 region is CASSLLQGEQYF. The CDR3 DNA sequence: TGTGCCAGCAGCCTCTTACAGGGCGAGCAGTACTTC.

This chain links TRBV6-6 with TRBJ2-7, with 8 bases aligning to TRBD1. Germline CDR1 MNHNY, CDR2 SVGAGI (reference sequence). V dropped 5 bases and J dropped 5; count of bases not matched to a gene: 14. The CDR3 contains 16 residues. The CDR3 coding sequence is TGTGCCAGCAGTCAAACTCCCGGCGACAGGGGCCACGAGCAGTACTTC. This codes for CASSQTPGDRGHEQYF.

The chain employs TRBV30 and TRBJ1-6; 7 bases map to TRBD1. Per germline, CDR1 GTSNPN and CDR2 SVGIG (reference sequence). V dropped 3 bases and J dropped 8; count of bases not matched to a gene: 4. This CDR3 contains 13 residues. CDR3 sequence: CAWRTGRDSPLHF. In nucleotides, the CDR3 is TGTGCCTGGAGGACAGGGCGGGATTCACCCCTCCACTTT.

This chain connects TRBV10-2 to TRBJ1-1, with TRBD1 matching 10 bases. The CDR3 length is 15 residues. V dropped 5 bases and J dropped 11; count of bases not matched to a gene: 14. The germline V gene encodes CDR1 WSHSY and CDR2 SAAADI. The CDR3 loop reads CASSHGRQGAIYAFF. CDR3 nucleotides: TGCGCCAGCAGTCACGGGAGACAGGGGGCGATTTACGCTTTCTTT.

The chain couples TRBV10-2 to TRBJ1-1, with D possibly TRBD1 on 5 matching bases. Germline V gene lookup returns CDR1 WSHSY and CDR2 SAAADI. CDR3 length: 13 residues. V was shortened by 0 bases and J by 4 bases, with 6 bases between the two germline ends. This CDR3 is CASSESGTTEAFF. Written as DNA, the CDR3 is TGCGCCAGCAGTGAGTCCGGGACCACTGAAGCTTTCTTT.

The CDR3: CSGATSGRWETQYF. The CDR3, as DNA: TGCAGCGGCGCGACTAGCGGGAGGTGGGAGACCCAGTACTTC. The V and J genes are TRBV29-1 and TRBJ2-5; 13 positions match TRBD2. Germline values: CDR1 SQVTM, CDR2 ANQGSEA. With V trimmed by 7 bases and J by 5 bases, 7 bases remained unmatched. The CDR3 extends over 14 amino acids.

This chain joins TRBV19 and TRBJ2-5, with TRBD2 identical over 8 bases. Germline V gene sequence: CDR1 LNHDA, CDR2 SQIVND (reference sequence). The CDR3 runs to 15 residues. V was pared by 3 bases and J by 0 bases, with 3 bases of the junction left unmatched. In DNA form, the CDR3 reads TGTGCCAGTAGTATGACGGGGGGGTACCAAGAGACCCAGTACTTC. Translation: CASSMTGGYQETQYF.

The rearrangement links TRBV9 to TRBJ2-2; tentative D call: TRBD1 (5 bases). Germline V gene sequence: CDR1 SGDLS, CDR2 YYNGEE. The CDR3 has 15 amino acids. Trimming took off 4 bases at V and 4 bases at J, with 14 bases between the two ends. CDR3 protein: CASSPPQGGTGELFF. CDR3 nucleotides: TGTGCCAGCAGCCCCCCCCAGGGTGGCACCGGGGAGCTGTTTTTT.

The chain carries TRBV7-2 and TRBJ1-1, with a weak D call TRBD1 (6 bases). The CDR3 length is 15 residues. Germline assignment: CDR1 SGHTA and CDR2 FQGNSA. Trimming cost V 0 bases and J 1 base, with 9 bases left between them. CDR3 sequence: CASSLAGAQNTEAFF. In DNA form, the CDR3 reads TGTGCCAGCAGCTTAGCGGGGGCCCAGAACACTGAAGCTTTCTTT. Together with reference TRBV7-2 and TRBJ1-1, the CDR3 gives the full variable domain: GAGVSQSPSNKVTEKGKDVELRCDPISGHTALYWYRQSLGQGLEFLIYFQGNSAPDKSGLPSDRFSAERTGGSVSTLTIQRTQQEDSAVYLCASSLAGAQNTEAFFGQGTRLTVV.

CDR3 DNA: TGTGCCAGCAGCTCCGGGGGGGCTTACGAGCAGTACTTC. Translation: CASSSGGAYEQYF. This sequence joins TRBV7-2 and TRBJ2-7; 8 bases line up with TRBD2. J gave up 4 bases and V 4 bases, and 3 bases lay outside the gene matches. CDR1 and CDR2 from the germline V gene are SGHTA and FQGNSA. CDR3 length: 13 amino acids.

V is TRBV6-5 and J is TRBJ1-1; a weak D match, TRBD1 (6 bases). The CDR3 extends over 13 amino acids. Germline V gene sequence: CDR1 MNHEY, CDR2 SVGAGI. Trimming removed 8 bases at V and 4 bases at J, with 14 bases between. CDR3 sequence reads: CASGQRGGTEAFF. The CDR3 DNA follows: TGTGCCAGCGGGCAAAGGGGGGGCACTGAAGCTTTCTTT.

The CDR3 protein is CASSPRLNTEAFF. The CDR3, as DNA: TGTGCCAGCAGCCCCCGGCTAAACACTGAAGCTTTCTTT. The chain combines TRBV5-4 with TRBJ1-1; D not certain. This CDR3 contains 13 residues. The germline gives CDR1 SGHNT, CDR2 YYREEE (reference sequence). V lost 4 bases to trimming and J lost 2 bases, with 9 bases between them.

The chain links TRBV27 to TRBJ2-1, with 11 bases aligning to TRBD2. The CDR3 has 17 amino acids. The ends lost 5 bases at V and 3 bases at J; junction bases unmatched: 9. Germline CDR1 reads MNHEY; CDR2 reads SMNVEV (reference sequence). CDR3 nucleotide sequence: TGTGCCAGCAGTGCCTCCCGGGGACTAGCGGACTACAATGAGCAGTTCTTC. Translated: CASSASRGLADYNEQFF.

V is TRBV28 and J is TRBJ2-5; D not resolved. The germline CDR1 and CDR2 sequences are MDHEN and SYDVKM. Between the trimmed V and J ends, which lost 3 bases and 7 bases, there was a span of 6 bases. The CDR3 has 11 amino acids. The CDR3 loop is CASSFQSTQYF. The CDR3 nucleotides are TGTGCCAGCAGTTTCCAGTCGACCCAGTACTTC. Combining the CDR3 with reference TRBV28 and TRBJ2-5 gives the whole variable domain DVKVTQSSRYLVKRTGEKVFLECVQDMDHENMFWYRQDPGLGLRLIYFSYDVKMKEKGDIPEGYSVSREKKERFSLILESASTNQTSMYLCASSFQSTQYFGPGTRLLVL.

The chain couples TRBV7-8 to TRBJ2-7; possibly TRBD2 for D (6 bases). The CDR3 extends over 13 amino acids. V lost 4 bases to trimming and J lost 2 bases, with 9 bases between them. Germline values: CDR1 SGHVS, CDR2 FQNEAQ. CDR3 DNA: TGTGCCAGCAGCTGGGACTCCCCCTACGAGCAGTACTTC. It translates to CASSWDSPYEQYF.

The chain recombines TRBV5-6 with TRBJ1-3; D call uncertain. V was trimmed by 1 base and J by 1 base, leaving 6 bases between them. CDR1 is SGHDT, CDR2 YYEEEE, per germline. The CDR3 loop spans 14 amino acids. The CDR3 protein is CASSLLHSGNTIYF. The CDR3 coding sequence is TGTGCCAGCAGCTTGTTACATTCTGGAAACACCATATATTTT.

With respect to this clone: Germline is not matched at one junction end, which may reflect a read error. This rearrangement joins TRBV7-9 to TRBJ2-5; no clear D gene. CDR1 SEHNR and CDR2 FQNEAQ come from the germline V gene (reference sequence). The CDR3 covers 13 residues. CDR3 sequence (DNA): TGTGCCAGCAGATTCCTAGACCAAGAGATCCAGTACTTC. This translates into CASRFLDQEIQYF.

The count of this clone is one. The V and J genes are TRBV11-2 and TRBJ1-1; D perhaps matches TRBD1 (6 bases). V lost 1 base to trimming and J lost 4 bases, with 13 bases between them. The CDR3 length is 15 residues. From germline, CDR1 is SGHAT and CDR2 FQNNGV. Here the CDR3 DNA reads TGTGCCAGCAGCTTAGTTCAGGGGAGCGCCACTGAAGCTTTCTTT. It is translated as CASSLVQGSATEAFF.

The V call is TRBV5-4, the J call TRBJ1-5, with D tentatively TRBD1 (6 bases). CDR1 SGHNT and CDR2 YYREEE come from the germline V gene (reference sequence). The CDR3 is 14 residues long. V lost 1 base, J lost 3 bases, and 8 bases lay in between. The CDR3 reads CASSLPGDNQPQHF. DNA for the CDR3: TGTGCCAGCAGCTTGCCAGGGGACAATCAGCCCCAGCATTTT.

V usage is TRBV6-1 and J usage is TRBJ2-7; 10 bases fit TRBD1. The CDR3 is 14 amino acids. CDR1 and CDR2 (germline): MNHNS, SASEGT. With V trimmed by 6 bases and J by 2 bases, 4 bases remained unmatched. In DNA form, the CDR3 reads TGTGCCAGCAGGGGACAGGGGTGGACCTACGAGCAGTACTTC. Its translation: CASRGQGWTYEQYF.

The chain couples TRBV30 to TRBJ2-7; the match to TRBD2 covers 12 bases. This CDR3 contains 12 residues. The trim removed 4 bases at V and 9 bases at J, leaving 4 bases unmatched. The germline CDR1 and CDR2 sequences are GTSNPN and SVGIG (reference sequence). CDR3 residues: CAWTPLAGGQYF. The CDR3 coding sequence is TGTGCCTGGACCCCACTAGCGGGAGGGCAGTACTTC.

The CDR3 region has the DNA TGTGCCAGCAGTGAACGGGCAGGGCGCGGCAATGAGCAGTTCTTC. This translates into CASSERAGRGNEQFF. The V gene is TRBV6-1, the J gene TRBJ2-1; possible D gene TRBD1, 5 bases. V gave up 2 bases and J gave up 6 bases, with 14 bases separating them. The CDR3 runs to 15 residues. Germline CDR1 MNHNS, CDR2 SASEGT.

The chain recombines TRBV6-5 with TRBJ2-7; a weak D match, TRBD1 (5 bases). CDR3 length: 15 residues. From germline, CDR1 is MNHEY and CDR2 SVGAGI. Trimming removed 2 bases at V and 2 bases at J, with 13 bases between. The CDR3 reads CASSYRGTIPYEQYF. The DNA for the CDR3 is TGTGCCAGCAGTTACAGGGGAACTATCCCCTACGAGCAGTACTTC.

CDR3 DNA sequence: TGCAGTGCTACTCGCCAGTACGAGCAGTACTTC. Translated, it gives CSATRQYEQYF. The chain links TRBV20-1 to TRBJ2-7; the D is unclear. Per germline, CDR1 DFQATT and CDR2 SNEGSKA (reference sequence). This CDR3 spans 11 amino acids. V was trimmed by 4 bases and J by 4 bases, leaving 8 bases between them.

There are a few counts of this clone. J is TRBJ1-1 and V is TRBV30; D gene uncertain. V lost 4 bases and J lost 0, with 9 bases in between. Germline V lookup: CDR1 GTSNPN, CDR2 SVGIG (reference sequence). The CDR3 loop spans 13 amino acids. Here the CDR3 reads CAWKKKLNTEAFF. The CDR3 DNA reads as TGTGCCTGGAAAAAGAAATTGAACACTGAAGCTTTCTTT.

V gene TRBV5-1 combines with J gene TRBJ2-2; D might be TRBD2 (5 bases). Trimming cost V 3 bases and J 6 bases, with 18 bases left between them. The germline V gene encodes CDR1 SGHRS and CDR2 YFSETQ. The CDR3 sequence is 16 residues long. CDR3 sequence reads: CASSWRGSQNPGELFF. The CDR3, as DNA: TGCGCCAGCAGCTGGAGAGGGTCCCAAAACCCCGGGGAGCTGTTTTTT.